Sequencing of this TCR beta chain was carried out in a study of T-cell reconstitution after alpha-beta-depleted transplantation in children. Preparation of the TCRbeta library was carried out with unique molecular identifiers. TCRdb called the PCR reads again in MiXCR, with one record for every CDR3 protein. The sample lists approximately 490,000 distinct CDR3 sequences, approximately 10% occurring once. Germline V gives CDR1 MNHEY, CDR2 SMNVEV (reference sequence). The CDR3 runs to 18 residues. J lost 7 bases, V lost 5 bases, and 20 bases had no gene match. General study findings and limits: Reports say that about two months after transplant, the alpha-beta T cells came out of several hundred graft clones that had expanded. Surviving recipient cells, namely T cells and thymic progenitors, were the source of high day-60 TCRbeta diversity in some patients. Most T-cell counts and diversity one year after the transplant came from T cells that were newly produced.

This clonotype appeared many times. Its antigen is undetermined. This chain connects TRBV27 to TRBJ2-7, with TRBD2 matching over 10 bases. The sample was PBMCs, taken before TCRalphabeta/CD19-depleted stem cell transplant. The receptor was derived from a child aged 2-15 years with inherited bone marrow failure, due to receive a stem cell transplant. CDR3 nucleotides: TGTGCCAGCAGTCGAATACCTCCGGGACTAGCGACGGGCCGGGAGCAGTACTTC. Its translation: CASSRIPPGLATGREQYF.